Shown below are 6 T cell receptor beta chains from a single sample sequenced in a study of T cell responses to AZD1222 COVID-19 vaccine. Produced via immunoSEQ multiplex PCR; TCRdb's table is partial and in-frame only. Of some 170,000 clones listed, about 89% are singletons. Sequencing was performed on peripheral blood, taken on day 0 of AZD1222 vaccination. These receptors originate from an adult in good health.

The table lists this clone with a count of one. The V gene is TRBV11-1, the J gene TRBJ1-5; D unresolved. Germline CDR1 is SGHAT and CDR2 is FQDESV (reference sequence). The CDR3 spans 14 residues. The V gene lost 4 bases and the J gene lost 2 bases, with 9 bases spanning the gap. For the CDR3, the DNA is TGTGCCAGCAGCTCCTCGGACGGCAATCAGCCCCAGCATTTT. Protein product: CASSSSDGNQPQHF.

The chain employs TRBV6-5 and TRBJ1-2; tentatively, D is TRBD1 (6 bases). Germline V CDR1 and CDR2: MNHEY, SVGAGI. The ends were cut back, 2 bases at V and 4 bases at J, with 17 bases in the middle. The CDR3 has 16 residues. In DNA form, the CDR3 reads TGTGCCAGCAGTTACCTACGAAAGGACAGCTTCTATGGCTACACCTTC. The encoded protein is CASSYLRKDSFYGYTF.

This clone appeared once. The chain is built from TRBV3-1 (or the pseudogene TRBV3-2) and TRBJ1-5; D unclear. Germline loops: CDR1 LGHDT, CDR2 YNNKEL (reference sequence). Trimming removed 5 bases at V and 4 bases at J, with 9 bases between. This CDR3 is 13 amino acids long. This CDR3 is CASSDPGNQPQHF. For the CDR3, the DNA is TGTGCCAGCAGCGACCCTGGGAATCAGCCCCAGCATTTT.

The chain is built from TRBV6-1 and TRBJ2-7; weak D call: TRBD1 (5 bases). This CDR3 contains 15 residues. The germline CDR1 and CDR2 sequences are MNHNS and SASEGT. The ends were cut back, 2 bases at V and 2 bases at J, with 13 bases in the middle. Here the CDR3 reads CASSETSPGPYEQYF. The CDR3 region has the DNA TGTGCCAGCAGTGAAACTTCCCCAGGGCCCTACGAGCAGTACTTC.

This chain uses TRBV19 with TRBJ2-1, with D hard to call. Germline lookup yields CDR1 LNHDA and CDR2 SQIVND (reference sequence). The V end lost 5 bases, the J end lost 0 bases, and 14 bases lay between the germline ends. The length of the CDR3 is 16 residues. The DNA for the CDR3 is TGTGCCAGTAGTGGCAGGTGGGAAAGCTCCTACAATGAGCAGTTCTTC. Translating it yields CASSGRWESSYNEQFF. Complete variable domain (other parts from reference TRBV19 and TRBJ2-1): DGGITQSPKYLFRKEGQNVTLSCEQNLNHDAMYWYRQDPGQGLRLIYYSQIVNDFQKGDIAEGYSVSREKKESFPLTVTSAQKNPTAFYLCASSGRWESSYNEQFFGPGTRLTVL.

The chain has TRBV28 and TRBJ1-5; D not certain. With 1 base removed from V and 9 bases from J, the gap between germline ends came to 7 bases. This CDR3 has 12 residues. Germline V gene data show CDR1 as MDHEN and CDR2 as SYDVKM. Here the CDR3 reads CASSLYIGPQHF. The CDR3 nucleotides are TGTGCCAGCAGTTTATACATAGGGCCCCAGCATTTT.